This T cell receptor beta chain was captured in a study of shared clonotypes between healthy human individuals. Regarding the study as a whole: Sampling covered blood only; tissue repertoires likely differ.

Remarks on this clone: As yet, its antigen is unknown.

The table came from immunoSEQ multiplex PCR; TCRdb's copy has only in-frame clones and leaves some out. The sample records some 450,000 clones, around 77% being singletons. Every donor, a Caucasian adult, lived in Nashville, Tennessee. Unsorted samples, those not sorted, used approximately 100 million PBMCs for genomic DNA. Germline CDR1 is SGHTA and CDR2 is FQGNSA. CDR3 length: 16 residues. Trimming cost V 3 bases and J 1 base; bases outside gene matches: 4. Sequencing was carried out using PBMCs. The source of this sequence is a woman in her thirties or forties in good health. Some clones in this sample may be carry-over from other donors' samples. This rearrangement joins TRBV7-2 to TRBJ2-1, with 9 bases that match TRBD1. The CDR3 spells CASSFRDRASYNEQFF. The CDR3 DNA reads TGTGCCAGCAGCTTCCGGGACAGGGCTTCCTACAATGAGCAGTTCTTC.